This T cell receptor beta chain was captured in a study of read filtering for tumor transcriptome and immune sequencing. Whole-study context: Among patients, under 20 were male and 14 female, aged roughly 47 to 90 (mean approximately 60).

From roughly 0.4 ug of RNA, a library with molecular barcoded alpha/delta and beta/gamma adaptors was made. Using its own MiXCR run on the reads, TCRdb lists one record per CDR3 protein. Of 75,000 to 95,000 distinct CDR3 sequences listed, roughly a fifth were seen once; the top ten hold approximately 10%. Trimming removed 2 bases from V and 9 bases from J; junction bases left unmatched: 10. CDR1 is SGHRS and CDR2 is YFSETQ in the germline V gene. CDR3 length: 14 amino acids. This TCR came from a donor at least 40 years old with multiple myeloma. The sequencing sample was made of a population of CD138-negative cells sorted from bone marrow. V gene TRBV5-1 combines with J gene TRBJ2-5; the match to TRBD1 covers 7 bases. The CDR3 region is CASSFEPTGTAQYF. The DNA of the CDR3 is TGCGCCAGCAGCTTCGAACCTACCGGGACAGCCCAGTACTTC.